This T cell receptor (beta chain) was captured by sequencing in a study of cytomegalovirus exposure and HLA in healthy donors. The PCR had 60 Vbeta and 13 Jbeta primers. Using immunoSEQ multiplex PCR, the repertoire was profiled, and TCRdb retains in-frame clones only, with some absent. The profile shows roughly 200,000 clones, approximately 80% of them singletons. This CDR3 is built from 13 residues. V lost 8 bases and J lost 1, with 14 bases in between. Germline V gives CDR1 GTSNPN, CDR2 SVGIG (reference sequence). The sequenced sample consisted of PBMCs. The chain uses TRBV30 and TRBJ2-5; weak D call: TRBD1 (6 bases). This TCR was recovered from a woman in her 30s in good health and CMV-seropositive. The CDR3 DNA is TGTGCCCTAGGTCAGGGGCTCCAAGAGACCCAGTACTTC. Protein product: CALGQGLQETQYF.